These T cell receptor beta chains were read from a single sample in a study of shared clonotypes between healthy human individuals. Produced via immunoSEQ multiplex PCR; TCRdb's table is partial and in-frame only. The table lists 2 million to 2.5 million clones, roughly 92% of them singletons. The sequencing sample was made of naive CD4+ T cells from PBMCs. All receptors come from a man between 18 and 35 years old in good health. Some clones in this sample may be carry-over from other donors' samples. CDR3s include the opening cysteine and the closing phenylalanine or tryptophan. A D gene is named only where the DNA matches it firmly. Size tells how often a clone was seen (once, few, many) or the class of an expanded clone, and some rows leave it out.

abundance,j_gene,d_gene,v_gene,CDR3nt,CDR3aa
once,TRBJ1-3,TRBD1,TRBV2,TGTGCCAGCAGCCCAGGGGGGGGAAACACCATATATTTT,CASSPGGGNTIYF
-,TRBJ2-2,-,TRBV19,TGTGCCAGTGAACGGGTTCTGAACACCGGGGAGCTGTTTTTT,CASERVLNTGELFF
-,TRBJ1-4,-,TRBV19,TGTGCCAGTAGTATGGGAACACCCGGGGAAAAACTGTTTTTT,CASSMGTPGEKLFF
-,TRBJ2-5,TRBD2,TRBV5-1,TGCGCCAGCAGCTCAACCGGGACTAAAGAGACCCAGTACTTC,CASSSTGTKETQYF
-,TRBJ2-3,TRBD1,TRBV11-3,TGTGCCAGCAGCTTACGGGTCACAGGGGACACAGATACGCAGTATTTT,CASSLRVTGDTDTQYF
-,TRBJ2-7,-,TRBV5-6,TGTGCCAGCAGGGCCTGGGGGAGAACCTACGAGCAGTACTTC,CASRAWGRTYEQYF
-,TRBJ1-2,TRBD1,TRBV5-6,TGTGCCAGCAGCTCCCGAGATACAGGGGAGGCAAATGGCTACACCTTC,CASSSRDTGEANGYTF
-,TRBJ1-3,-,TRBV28,TGTGCCAGCAGTTTACAGCCGAGCTCTGGAAACACCATATATTTT,CASSLQPSSGNTIYF
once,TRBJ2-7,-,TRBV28,TGTGCCAGCATCCCTGCGGCCAAGGGGCGAGTCTACGAGCAGTACTTC,CASIPAAKGRVYEQYF
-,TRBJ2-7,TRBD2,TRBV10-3,TGTGCCATCAGAGAGGGACTAGCGGGAGGTTTCTACGAGCAGTACTTC,CAIREGLAGGFYEQYF
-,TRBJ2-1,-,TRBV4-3,TGCGCCAGCTGCCGTCAGCAGGCCGAGTACAATGAGCAGTTCTTC,CASCRQQAEYNEQFF
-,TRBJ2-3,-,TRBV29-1,TGCAGCGCCTCCCGGGACACTAGCACAGATACGCAGTATTTT,CSASRDTSTDTQYF
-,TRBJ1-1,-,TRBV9,TGTGCCAGCAGCCCCCGGCCAATGAACACTGAAGCTTTCTTT,CASSPRPMNTEAFF
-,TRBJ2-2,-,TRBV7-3,TGTGCCAGCAGCCTAAGTTCTGCCGGGGAGCTGTTTTTT,CASSLSSAGELFF
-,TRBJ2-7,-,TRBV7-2,TGTGCCAGCAGGGGCGCGGGACAGATCTACGAGCAGTACTTC,CASRGAGQIYEQYF
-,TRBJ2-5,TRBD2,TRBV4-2,TGTGCCAGCAGCCGGGGACTAGCGGGTGGAGAGACCCAGTACTTC,CASSRGLAGGETQYF
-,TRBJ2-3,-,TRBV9,TGTGCCAGCAGCAACGTAGCCCGAGATACGCAGTATTTT,CASSNVARDTQYF
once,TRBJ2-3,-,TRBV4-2,TGTGCCAGCAGCCAAGATGATAGTCTTCGGTATTTT,CASSQDDSLRYF
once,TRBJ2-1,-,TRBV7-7,TGTGCCAGCAGCTTAGATTTTGTCAATGAGCAGTTCTTC,CASSLDFVNEQFF
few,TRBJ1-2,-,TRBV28,TGTGCCAGCAGTTACCAGGGGCTTCTGAAGGGCTACACCTTC,CASSYQGLLKGYTF
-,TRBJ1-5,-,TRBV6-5,TGTGCCAGCAGTAAACAGCCGAATCAGCCCCAGCATTTT,CASSKQPNQPQHF
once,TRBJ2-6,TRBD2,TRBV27,TGTGCCAGCAGTTTCACTCCTCCCGCACTAGCGGGGGCCAACGTCCTGACTTTC,CASSFTPPALAGANVLTF
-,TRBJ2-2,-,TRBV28,TGTGCCAGCAGTTTATTAGGGGGGAACACCGGGGAGCTGTTTTTT,CASSLLGGNTGELFF
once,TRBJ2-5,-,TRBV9,TGTGCCAGCAGCGTAGGAGGGCCTTACCAAGAGACCCAGTACTTC,CASSVGGPYQETQYF
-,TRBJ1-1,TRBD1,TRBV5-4,TGTGCCAGCAGCCAAGACTACGGACAGGGGAACACTGAAGCTTTCTTT,CASSQDYGQGNTEAFF
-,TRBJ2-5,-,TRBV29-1,TGCAGCGCCGCAAGTATACAGGGCCAAGGGACCCAGTACTTC,CSAASIQGQGTQYF
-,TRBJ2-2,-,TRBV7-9,TGTGTCCATGGCAGGGAGACCGGGGAGCTGTTTTTT,CVHGRETGELFF
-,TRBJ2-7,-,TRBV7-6,TGTGCCAGCAGTCCAGCAAGGGGGAGCTCCTACGAGCAGTACTTC,CASSPARGSSYEQYF
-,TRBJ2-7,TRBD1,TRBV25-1,TGTGCCAGCAGCTCAGACAGGGGGCCCTACGAGCAGTACTTC,CASSSDRGPYEQYF
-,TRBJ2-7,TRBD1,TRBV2,TGTGCCAGCAGTGATGTTAGACAGGGGGCCCCCTACGAGCAGTACTTC,CASSDVRQGAPYEQYF
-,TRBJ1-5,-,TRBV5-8,TGTGCCAGCAGCTTGTACCGACGGTCCGGGAGCAATCAGCCCCAGCATTTT,CASSLYRRSGSNQPQHF
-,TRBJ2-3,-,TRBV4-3,TGCGCCAGCAGCCAACTTACTAGCACAGATACGCAGTATTTT,CASSQLTSTDTQYF
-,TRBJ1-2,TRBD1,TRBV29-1,TGCAGCGTTGAAGATCTAGGGGGCTCGGGCTACACCTTC,CSVEDLGGSGYTF
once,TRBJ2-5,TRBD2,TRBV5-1,TGCGCCAGCAAGGGACTAGCGGGAGGGCCGGGGACCCAGTACTTC,CASKGLAGGPGTQYF
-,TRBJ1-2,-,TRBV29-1,TGCAGCGTTGAAGTCGGCAGGAACTATGGCTACACCTTC,CSVEVGRNYGYTF
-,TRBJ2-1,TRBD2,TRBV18,TGTGCCAGCTCACCGTCTAGCGGGGGGAACAATGAGCAGTTCTTC,CASSPSSGGNNEQFF
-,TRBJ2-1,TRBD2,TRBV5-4,TGTGCCAGCAGCTGGACTAGCGGGGGCTACAATGAGCAGTTCTTC,CASSWTSGGYNEQFF
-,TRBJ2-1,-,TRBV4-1,TGCGCCAGCAGCCAAGAACCGACCTACTCCTACAATGAGCAGTTCTTC,CASSQEPTYSYNEQFF
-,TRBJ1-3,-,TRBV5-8,TGTGCCAGCAGCCGTGAAAATACGTACAACACCATATATTTT,CASSRENTYNTIYF
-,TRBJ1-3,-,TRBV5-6,TGTGCCAGCAGCTTCGCCTCTGGAAACACCATATATTTT,CASSFASGNTIYF
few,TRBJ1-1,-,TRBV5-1,TGCGCCAGCAGCTTGGGCCGGGGGGCTGAAGCTTTCTTT,CASSLGRGAEAFF
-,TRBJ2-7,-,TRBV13,TGTGCCAGCAGCTTAAGCGGAGTCTCCTACGAGCAGTACTTC,CASSLSGVSYEQYF
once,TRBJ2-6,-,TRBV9,TGTGCCAGCAGCTCCCAAACCTCTGGGGCCAACGTCCTGACTTTC,CASSSQTSGANVLTF
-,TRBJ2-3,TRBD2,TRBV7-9,TGTGCCAGCAGCGTCACGTCCGGGACTAGCTCAGATACGCAGTATTTT,CASSVTSGTSSDTQYF
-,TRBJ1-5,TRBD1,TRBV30,TGTGCCTGGACCGAGCGAGGGACAGGGGGTTACCGGCCCCAGCATTTT,CAWTERGTGGYRPQHF
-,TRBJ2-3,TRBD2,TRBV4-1,TGCGCCAGCAGCCAAGTTAGCGGGAACACAGATACGCAGTATTTT,CASSQVSGNTDTQYF
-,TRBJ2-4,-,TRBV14,TGTGCCAGCAGCCAAGGGTTTAAAGGACTAGCCAAAAACATTCAGTACTTC,CASSQGFKGLAKNIQYF
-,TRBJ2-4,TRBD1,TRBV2,TGTGCCAGCAGTGTGGACAGGAAAGAAAACATTCAGTACTTC,CASSVDRKENIQYF
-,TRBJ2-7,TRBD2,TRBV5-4,TGTGCCAGCAGCATGCCGGGACTAGCGTCCCGAACCTACGAGCAGTACTTC,CASSMPGLASRTYEQYF
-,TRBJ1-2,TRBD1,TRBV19,TGTGCCAGTAGTACCATGACAGGGAACTATGGCTACACCTTC,CASSTMTGNYGYTF
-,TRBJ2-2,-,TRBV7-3,TGTGCCAGCAGCTTTTTGGGCGGGGAGCTGTTTTTT,CASSFLGGELFF
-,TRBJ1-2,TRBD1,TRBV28,TGTGCCAGCAGCAAAGGTGGGGTCCTCCCAGGGGGCACCTTC,CASSKGGVLPGGTF
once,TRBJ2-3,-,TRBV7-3,TGTGCCAGCAGCGCCTTACAGGGCACAGATACGCAGTATTTT,CASSALQGTDTQYF
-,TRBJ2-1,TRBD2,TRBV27,TGTGCCAGCAGTAACCCATCCAGCGCGGGCGGGGGGGATGAGCAGTTCTTC,CASSNPSSAGGGDEQFF
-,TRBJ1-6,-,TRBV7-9,TGTGCCAGCAGCCCGCCCATCCCAAATTCACCCCTCCACTTT,CASSPPIPNSPLHF
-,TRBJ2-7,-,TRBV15,TGTGCCACCAGCAGAGGGTTCTACGAGCAGTACTTC,CATSRGFYEQYF
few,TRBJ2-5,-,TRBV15,TGTGCCACCAGCAGGGAAGAGACCCAGTACTTC,CATSREETQYF
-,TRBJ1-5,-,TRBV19,TGTGCCAGTAGGCGACGCCCCGATCAGCCCCAGCATTTT,CASRRRPDQPQHF
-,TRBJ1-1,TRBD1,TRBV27,TGTGCCAGCAGTCGCCATCCCGGGACAGATATGAACACTGAAGCTTTCTTT,CASSRHPGTDMNTEAFF
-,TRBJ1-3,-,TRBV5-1,TGCGCCAGCAGCTTGCAAACAGTGAACTCTGGAAACACCATATATTTT,CASSLQTVNSGNTIYF